The clone carrying this T cell receptor (beta chain) was seen a handful of times. Its matching antigen is unknown. This may come from a read error, since a much larger clone is one base off. The data stem from a study of read filtering for tumor transcriptome and immune sequencing. Germline-derived CDR1 and CDR2 are SGHRS and YFSETQ. This CDR3 is 13 amino acids long. V was shortened by 7 bases and J by 7 bases, with 17 bases between the two germline ends. Bone marrow was sampled from every patient at the time of active disease. From 400 to 450 ng of RNA, a library with molecular barcoded alpha/delta and beta/gamma adaptors was made. TCRdb redid the calling of the reads with MiXCR, one entry per CDR3 protein. The repertoire includes 75,000 to 95,000 distinct CDR3 sequences, 9% to 15% of them detected once, and more than 13% sits in the top ten. Study results and limitations: RNA-seq captured clonotypes less deeply and reliably than IR-seq.

This TCR derives from a donor at least 40 years old with multiple myeloma. This sequence joins TRBV5-1 and TRBJ1-1; TRBD1 is a possible D gene (6 bases). Sequencing was carried out using a population of CD138-negative cells sorted from bone marrow. The DNA for the CDR3 is TGCGCCAGCGGCCCCGACAGGAGGATTGAAGCTTTCTTT. Protein sequence: CASGPDRRIEAFF.